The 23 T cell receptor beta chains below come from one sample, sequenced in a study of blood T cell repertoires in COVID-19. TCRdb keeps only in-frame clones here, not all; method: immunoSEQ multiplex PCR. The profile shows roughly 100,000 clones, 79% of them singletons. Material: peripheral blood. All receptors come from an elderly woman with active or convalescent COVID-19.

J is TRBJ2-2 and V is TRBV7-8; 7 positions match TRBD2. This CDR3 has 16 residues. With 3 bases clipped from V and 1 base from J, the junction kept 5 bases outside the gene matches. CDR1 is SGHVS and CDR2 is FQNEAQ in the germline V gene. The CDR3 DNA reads TGTGCCAGCAGCTTCGTCCCGGGAGGGAACACCGGGGAGCTGTTTTTT. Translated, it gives CASSFVPGGNTGELFF.

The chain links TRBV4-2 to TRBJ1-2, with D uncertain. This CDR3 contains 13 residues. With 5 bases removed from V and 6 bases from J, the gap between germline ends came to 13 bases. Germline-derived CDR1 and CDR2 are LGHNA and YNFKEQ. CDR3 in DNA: TGTGCCAGCAGCTATCAAAGAGGAAATGGCTACACCTTC. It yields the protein CASSYQRGNGYTF.

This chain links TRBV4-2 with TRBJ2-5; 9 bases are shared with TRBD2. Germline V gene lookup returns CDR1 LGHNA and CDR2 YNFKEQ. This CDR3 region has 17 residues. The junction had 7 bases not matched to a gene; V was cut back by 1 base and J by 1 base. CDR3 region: CASSQGRLAVLQETQYF. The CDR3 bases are TGTGCCAGCAGCCAAGGGCGACTAGCGGTTCTCCAAGAGACCCAGTACTTC.

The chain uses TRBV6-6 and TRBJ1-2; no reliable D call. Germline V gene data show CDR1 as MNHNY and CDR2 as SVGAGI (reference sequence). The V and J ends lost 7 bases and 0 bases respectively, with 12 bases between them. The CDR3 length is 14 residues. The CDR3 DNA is TGTGCCAGCATTGGCAGGCAAACTAACTATGGCTACACCTTC. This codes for CASIGRQTNYGYTF.

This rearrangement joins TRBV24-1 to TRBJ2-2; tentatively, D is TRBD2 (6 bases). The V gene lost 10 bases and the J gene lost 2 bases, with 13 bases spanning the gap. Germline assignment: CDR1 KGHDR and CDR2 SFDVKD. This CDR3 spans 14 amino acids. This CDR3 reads CATSGRGNTGELFF. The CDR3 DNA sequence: TGTGCCACATCTGGGCGGGGTAACACCGGGGAGCTGTTTTTT.

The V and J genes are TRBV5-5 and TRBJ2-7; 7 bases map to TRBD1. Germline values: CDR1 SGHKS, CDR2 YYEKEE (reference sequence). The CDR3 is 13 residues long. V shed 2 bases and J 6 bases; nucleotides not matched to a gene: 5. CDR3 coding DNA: TGTGCCAGCAGCTTAGGGACAGCCGGCGAGCAGTACTTC. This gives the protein CASSLGTAGEQYF.

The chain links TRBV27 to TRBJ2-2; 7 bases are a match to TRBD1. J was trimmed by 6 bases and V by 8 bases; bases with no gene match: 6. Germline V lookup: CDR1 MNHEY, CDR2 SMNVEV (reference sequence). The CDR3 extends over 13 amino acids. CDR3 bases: TGTGCCAGCCGGACAGGTATCCCCGGGGAGCTGTTTTTT. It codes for CASRTGIPGELFF.

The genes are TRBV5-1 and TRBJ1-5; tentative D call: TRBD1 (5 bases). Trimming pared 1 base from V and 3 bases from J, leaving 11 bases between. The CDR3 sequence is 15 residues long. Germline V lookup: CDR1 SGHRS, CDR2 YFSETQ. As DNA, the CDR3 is TGCGCCAGCAGCTTGTCGGGGGGAACCAATCAGCCCCAGCATTTT. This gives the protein CASSLSGGTNQPQHF.

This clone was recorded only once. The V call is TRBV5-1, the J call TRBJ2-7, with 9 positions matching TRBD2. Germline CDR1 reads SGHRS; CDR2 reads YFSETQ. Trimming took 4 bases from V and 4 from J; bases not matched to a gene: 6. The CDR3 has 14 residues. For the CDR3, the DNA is TGCGCCAGCAGCCCGGCTAGCGGGAAATACGAGCAGTACTTC. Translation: CASSPASGKYEQYF.

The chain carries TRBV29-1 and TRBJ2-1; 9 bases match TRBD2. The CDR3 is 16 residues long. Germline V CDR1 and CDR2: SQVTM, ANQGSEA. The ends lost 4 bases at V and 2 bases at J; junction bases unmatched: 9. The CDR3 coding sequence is TGCAGCGTTGGGTCCCTTAGCGGGAGCACCTACAATGAGCAGTTCTTC. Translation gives CSVGSLSGSTYNEQFF.

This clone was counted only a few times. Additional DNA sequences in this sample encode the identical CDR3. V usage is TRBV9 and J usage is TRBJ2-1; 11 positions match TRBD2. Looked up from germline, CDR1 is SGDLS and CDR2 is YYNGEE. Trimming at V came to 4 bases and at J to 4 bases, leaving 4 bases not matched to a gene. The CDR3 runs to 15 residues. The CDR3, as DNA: TGTGCCAGCAGCCCTCGGACTAGCGGGTACAATGAGCAGTTCTTC. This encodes CASSPRTSGYNEQFF.

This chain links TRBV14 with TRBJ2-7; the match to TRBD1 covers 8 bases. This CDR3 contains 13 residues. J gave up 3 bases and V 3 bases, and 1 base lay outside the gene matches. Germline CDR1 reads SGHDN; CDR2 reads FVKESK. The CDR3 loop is CASSHTGGYEQYF. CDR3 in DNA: TGTGCCAGCAGCCACACAGGGGGCTACGAGCAGTACTTC.

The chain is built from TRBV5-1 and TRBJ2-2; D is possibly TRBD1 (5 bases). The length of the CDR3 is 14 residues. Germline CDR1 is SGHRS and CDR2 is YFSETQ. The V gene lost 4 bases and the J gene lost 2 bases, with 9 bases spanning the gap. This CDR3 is CASSDGHNTGELFF. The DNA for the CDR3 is TGCGCCAGCAGCGACGGACACAACACCGGGGAGCTGTTTTTT. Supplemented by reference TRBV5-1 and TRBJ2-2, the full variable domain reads KAGVTQTPRYLIKTRGQQVTLSCSPISGHRSVSWYQQTPGQGLQFLFEYFSETQRNKGNFPGRFSGRQFSNSRSEMNVSTLELGDSALYLCASSDGHNTGELFFGEGSRLTVL.

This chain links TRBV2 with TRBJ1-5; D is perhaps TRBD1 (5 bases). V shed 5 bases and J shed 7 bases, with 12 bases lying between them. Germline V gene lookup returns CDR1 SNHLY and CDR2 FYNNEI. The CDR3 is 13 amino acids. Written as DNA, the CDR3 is TGTGCCAGCAGTCCTCTGGGGGGACAGCCCCAGCATTTT. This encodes CASSPLGGQPQHF.

This CDR3 is CASSSQGTMNTEAFF. In DNA, the CDR3 is TGTGCCAGCAGCTCCCAGGGAACTATGAACACTGAAGCTTTCTTT. The chain joins TRBV11-2 to TRBJ1-1; D is perhaps TRBD1 (5 bases). Germline assignment: CDR1 SGHAT and CDR2 FQNNGV. V was clipped by 4 bases and J by 0 bases, with 12 bases between them. The CDR3 consists of 15 residues. Using reference TRBV11-2 and TRBJ1-1 for the parts outside the CDR3, the full variable domain is EAGVAQSPRYKIIEKRQSVAFWCNPISGHATLYWYQQILGQGPKLLIQFQNNGVVDDSQLPKDRFSAERLKGVDSTLKIQPAKLEDSAVYLCASSSQGTMNTEAFFGQGTRLTVV.

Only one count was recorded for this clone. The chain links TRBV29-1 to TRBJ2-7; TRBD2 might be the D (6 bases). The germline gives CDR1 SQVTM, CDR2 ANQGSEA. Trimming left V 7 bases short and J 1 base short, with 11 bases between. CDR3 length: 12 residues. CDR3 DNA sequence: TGCAGCGGAGGGACTGCTTCCTACGAGCAGTACTTC. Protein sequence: CSGGTASYEQYF.

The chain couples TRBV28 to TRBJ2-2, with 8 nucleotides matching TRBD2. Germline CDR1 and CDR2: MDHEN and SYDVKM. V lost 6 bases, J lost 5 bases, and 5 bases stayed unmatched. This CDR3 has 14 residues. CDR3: CASRGLGGTGELFF. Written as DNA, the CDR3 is TGTGCCAGCAGGGGACTAGGGGGTACCGGGGAGCTGTTTTTT. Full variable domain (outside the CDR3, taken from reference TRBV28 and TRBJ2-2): DVKVTQSSRYLVKRTGEKVFLECVQDMDHENMFWYRQDPGLGLRLIYFSYDVKMKEKGDIPEGYSVSREKKERFSLILESASTNQTSMYLCASRGLGGTGELFFGEGSRLTVL.

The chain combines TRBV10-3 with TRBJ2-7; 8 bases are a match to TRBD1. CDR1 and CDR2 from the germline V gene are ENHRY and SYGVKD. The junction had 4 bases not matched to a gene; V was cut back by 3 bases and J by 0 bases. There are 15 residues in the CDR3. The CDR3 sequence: CAISDLQGDSYEQYF. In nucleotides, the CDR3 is TGTGCCATCAGTGATCTACAGGGGGACTCCTACGAGCAGTACTTC.

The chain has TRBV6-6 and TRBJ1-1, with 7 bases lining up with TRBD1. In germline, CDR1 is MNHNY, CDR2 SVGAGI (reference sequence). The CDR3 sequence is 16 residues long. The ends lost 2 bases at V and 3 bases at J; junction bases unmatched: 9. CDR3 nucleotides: TGTGCCAGCAGTTACCCCAGGGGGTTGGGGGACACTGAAGCTTTCTTT. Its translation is CASSYPRGLGDTEAFF.

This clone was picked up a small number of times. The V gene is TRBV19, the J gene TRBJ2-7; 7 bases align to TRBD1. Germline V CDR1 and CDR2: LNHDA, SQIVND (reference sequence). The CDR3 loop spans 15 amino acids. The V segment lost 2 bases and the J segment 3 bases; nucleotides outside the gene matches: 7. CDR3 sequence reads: CASSITRQGNYEQYF. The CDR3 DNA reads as TGTGCCAGTAGTATAACGCGACAGGGAAACTACGAGCAGTACTTC.

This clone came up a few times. The CDR3 nucleotides are TGTGCCAGCACCGATGACAGAAGAAAGTCCCAGCCCCAGCATTTT. It codes for CASTDDRRKSQPQHF. The rearrangement uses TRBV28 and TRBJ1-5; D possibly corresponds to TRBD1 (5 bases). Deletions cut 7 bases from V and 7 bases from J, with 20 bases between. The CDR3 is 15 amino acids. Germline V gene data show CDR1 as MDHEN and CDR2 as SYDVKM.

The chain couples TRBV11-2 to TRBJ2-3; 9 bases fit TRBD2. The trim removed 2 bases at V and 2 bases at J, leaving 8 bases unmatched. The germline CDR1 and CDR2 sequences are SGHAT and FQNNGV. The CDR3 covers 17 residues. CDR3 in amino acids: CASSLTLTSGPTDTQYF. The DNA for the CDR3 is TGTGCCAGCAGCTTAACCCTGACTAGCGGCCCCACAGATACGCAGTATTTT.

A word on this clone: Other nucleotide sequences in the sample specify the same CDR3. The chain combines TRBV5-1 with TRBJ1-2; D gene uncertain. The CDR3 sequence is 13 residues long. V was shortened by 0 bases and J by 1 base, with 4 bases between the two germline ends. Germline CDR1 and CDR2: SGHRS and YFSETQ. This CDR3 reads CASSLDSNYGYTF. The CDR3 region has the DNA TGCGCCAGCAGCTTGGACAGTAACTATGGCTACACCTTC.